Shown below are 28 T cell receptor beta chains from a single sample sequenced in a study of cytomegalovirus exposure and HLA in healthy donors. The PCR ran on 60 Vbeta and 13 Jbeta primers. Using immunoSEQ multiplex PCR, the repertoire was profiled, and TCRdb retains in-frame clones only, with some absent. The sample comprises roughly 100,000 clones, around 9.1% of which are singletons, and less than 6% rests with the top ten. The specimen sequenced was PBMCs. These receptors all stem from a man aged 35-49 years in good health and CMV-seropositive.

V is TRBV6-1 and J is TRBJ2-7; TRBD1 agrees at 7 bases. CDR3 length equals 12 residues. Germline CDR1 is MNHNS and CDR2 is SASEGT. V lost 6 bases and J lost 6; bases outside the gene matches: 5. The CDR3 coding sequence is TGTGCCAGCAGAGAGACAGGGCCCGAGCAGTACTTC. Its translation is CASRETGPEQYF.

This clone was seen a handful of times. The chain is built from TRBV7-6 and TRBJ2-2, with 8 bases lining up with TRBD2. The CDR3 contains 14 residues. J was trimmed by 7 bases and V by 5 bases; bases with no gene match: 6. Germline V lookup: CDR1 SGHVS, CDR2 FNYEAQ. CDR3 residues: CASSRGLAGGELFF. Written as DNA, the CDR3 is TGTGCCAGCAGCCGAGGACTAGCCGGCGGGGAGCTGTTTTTT. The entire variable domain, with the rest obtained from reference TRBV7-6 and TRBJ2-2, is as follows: GAGVSQSPRYKVTKRGQDVALRCDPISGHVSLYWYRQALGQGPEFLTYFNYEAQQDKSGLPNDRFSAERPEGSISTLTIQRTEQRDSAMYRCASSRGLAGGELFFGEGSRLTVL.

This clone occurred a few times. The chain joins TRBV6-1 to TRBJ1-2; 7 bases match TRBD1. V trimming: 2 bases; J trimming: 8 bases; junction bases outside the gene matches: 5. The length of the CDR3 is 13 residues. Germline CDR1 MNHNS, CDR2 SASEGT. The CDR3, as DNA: TGTGCCAGCAGTGAATCGACAGGGTTCGGCTACACCTTC. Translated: CASSESTGFGYTF.

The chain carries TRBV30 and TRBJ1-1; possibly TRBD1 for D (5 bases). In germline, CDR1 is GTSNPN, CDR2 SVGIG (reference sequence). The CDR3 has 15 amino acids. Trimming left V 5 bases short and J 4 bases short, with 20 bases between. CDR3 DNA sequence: TGTGCCTGGGGACTTGGGGCGGGGGGGGGCACTGAAGCTTTCTTT. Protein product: CAWGLGAGGGTEAFF.

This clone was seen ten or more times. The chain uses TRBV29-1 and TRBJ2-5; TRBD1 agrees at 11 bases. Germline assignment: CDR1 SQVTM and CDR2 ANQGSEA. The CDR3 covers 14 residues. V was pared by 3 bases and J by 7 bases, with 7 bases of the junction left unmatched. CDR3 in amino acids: CSVEDRGRLGTQYF. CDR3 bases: TGCAGCGTTGAGGACAGGGGGCGCCTTGGGACCCAGTACTTC.

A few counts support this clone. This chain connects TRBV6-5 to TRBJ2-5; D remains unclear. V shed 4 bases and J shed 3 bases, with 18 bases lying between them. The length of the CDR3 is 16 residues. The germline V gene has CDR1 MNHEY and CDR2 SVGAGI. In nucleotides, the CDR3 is TGTGCCAGCAGTTCTTGGTGGTACAGTACAGAAGAGACCCAGTACTTC. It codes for CASSSWWYSTEETQYF.

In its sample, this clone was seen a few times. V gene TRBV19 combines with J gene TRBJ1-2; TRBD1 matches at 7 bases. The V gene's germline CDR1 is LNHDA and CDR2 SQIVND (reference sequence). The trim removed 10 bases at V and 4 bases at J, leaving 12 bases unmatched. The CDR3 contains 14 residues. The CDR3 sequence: CATSMTGISYGYTF. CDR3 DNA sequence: TGTGCCACCTCGATGACAGGGATATCCTATGGCTACACCTTC.

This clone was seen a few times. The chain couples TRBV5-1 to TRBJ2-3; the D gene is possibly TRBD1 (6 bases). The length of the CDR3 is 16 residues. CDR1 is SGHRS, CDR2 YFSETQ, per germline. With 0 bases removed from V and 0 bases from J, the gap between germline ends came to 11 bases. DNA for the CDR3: TGCGCCAGCAGCTTGGCCATAGGGGGTAGCACAGATACGCAGTATTTT. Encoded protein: CASSLAIGGSTDTQYF.

The chain's CDR3 is CASSLGQGAYGYTF. The CDR3 region has the DNA TGCGCCAGCAGCTTGGGACAGGGGGCCTATGGCTACACCTTC. The chain links TRBV5-1 to TRBJ1-2; TRBD1 matches 10 bases. V was pared by 0 bases and J by 4 bases, with 0 bases of the junction left unmatched. The germline V gene encodes CDR1 SGHRS and CDR2 YFSETQ. There are 14 residues in the CDR3.

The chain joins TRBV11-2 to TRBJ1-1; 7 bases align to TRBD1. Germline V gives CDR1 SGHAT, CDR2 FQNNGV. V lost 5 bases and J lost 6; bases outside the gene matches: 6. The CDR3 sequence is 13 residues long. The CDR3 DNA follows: TGTGCCAGCAGCCCCGACAGGGCGCCTGAAGCTTTCTTT. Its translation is CASSPDRAPEAFF.

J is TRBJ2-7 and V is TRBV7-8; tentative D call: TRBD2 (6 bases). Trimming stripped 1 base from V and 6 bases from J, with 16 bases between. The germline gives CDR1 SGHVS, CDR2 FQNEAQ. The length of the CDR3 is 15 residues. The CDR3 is CASSLVGGSPLEQYF. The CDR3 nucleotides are TGTGCCAGCAGCTTAGTTGGAGGGAGTCCCCTCGAGCAGTACTTC.

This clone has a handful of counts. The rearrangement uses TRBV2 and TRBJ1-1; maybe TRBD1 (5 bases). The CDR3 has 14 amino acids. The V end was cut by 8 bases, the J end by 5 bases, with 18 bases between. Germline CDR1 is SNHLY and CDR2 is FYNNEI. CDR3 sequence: CASASLGALTEAFF. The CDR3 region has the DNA TGTGCCAGCGCCTCCCTAGGGGCCCTAACTGAAGCTTTCTTT.

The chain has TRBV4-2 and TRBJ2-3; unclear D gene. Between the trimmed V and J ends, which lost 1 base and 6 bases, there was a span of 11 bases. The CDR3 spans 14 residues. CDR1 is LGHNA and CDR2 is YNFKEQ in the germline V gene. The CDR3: CASSQVGSRDTQYF. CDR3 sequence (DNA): TGTGCCAGCAGCCAAGTAGGTAGCCGGGATACGCAGTATTTT.

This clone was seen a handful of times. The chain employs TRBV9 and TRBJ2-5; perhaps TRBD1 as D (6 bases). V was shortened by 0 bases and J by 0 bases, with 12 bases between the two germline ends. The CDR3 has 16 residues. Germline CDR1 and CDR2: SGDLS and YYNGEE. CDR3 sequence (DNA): TGTGCCAGCAGCGTAGGATCCCGGGACAACCAAGAGACCCAGTACTTC. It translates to CASSVGSRDNQETQYF.

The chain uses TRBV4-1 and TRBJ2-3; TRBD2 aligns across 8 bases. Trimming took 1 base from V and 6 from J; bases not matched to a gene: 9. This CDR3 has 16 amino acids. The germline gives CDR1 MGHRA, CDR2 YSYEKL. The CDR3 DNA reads TGCGCCAGCAGCCAAGTTGGCGGGAGGAAGCTTGATACGCAGTATTTT. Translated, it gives CASSQVGGRKLDTQYF.

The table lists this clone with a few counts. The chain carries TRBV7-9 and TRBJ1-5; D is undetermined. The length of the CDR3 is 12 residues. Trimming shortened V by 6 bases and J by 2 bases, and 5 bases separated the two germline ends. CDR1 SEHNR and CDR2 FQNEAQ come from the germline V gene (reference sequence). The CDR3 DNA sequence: TGTGCCAGCAGATCTGGCAATCAGCCCCAGCATTTT. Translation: CASRSGNQPQHF.

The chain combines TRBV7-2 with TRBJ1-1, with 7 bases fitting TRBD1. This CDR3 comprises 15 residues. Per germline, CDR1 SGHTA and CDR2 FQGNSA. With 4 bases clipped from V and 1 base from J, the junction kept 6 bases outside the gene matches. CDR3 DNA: TGTGCCAGCAGCTCGACGGACAGGAGGAACACTGAAGCTTTCTTT. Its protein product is CASSSTDRRNTEAFF.

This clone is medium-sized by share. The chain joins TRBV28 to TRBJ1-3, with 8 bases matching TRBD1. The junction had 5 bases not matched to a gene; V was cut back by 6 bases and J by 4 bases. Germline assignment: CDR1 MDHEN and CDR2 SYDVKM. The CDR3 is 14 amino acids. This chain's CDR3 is CASRRTGSGNTIYF. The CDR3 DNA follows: TGTGCCAGCAGAAGGACAGGGTCCGGAAACACCATATATTTT.

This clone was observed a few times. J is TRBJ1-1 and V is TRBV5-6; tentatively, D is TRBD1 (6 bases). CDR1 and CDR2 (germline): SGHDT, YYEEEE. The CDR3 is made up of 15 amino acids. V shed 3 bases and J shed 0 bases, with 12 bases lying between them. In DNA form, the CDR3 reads TGTGCCAGCAGCTCCTGGACAGCGATGAACACTGAAGCTTTCTTT. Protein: CASSSWTAMNTEAFF.

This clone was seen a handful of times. CDR3 sequence: CASSGAGGPGSTDTQYF. As DNA, the CDR3 is TGCGCCAGCAGTGGTGCGGGAGGGCCCGGGAGCACAGATACGCAGTATTTT. The chain uses TRBV10-1 and TRBJ2-3, with TRBD2 matching over 9 bases. The CDR3 covers 17 residues. J lost 0 bases, V lost 4 bases, and 8 bases had no gene match. Germline V gene lookup returns CDR1 WNHNN and CDR2 SYGVQD (reference sequence).

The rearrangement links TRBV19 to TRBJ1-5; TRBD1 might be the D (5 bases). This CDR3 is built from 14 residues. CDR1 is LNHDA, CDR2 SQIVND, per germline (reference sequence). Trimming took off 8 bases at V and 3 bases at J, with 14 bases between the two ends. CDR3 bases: TGTGCCAGTGGGACTGGGGACCCCAATCAGCCCCAGCATTTT. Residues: CASGTGDPNQPQHF.

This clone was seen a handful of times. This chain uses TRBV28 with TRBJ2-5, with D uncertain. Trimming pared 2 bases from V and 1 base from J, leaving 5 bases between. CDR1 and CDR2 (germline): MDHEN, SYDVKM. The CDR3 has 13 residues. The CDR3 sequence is CASSLNSQETQYF. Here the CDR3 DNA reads TGTGCCAGCAGTTTAAACAGCCAAGAGACCCAGTACTTC.

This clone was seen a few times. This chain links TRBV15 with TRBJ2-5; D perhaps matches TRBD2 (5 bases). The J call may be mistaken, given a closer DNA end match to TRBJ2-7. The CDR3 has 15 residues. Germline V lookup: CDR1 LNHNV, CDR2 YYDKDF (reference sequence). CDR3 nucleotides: TGTGCCACCAGCAGTTGGGAGCGAGGGAACAACGAGCAGTACTTC. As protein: CATSSWERGNNEQYF.

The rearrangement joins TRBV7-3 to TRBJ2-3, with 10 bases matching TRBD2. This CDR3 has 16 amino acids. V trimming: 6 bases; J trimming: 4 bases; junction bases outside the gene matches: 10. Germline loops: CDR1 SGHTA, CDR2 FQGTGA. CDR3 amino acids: CASSFLAGAGADTQYF. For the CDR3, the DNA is TGTGCCAGCAGTTTCCTAGCGGGAGCGGGTGCAGATACGCAGTATTTT.

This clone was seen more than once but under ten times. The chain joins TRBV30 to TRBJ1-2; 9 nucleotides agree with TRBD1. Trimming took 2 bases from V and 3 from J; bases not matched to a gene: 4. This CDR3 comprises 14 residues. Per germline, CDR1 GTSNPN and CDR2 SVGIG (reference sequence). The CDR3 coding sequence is TGTGCCTGGAGTAACAGGGGGCTCGACTATGGCTACACCTTC. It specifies CAWSNRGLDYGYTF.

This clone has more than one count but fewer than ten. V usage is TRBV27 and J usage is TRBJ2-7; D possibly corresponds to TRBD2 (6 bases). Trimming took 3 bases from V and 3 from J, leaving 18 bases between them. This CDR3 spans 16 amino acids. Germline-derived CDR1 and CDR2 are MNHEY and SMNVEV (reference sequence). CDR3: CASSFNRLEGNYEQYF. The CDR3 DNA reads TGTGCCAGCAGTTTCAATAGACTAGAGGGGAACTACGAGCAGTACTTC.

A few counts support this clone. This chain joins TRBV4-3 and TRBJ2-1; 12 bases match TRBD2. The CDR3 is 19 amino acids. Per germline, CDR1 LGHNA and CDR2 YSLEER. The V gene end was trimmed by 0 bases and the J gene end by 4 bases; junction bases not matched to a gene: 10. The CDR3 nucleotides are TGCGCCAGCAGCCAAGAAGCTAGCGGGAGGGCATCGAGATACAATGAGCAGTTCTTC. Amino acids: CASSQEASGRASRYNEQFF.

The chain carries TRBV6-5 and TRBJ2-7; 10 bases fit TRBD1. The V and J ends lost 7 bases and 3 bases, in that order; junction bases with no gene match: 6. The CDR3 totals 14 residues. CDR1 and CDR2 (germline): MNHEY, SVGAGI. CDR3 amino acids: CASNRGQGIYEQYF. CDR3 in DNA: TGTGCCAGCAACCGGGGACAGGGGATCTACGAGCAGTACTTC.